One and the same sample provided the 20 T cell receptor beta chains below, sequenced in a study of control samples from healthy donors and cancer patients. Sequencing used immunoSEQ multiplex PCR; TCRdb keeps in-frame clones, though not all of them. The data contain 99,000 or so clones, roughly 85% of them singletons. Sequences were obtained from blood. The receptors here all came from a woman in her forties or fifties in good health.

The count of this clone is one. The CDR3 bases are TGTGCCACCAACGAGCGGGAGAACACCGGGGAGCTGTTTTTT. It is translated as CATNERENTGELFF. The chain has TRBV15 and TRBJ2-2; TRBD2 matches 7 bases. V trimming: 7 bases; J trimming: 1 base; junction bases outside the gene matches: 3. Germline V CDR1 and CDR2: LNHNV, YYDKDF (reference sequence). The CDR3 length is 14 residues.

V gene TRBV29-1 combines with J gene TRBJ2-3; D perhaps matches TRBD2 (5 bases). The V gene's germline CDR1 is SQVTM and CDR2 ANQGSEA. V was pared by 5 bases and J by 0 bases, with 9 bases between. CDR3 length: 13 residues. The CDR3 loop reads CSVWAGSTDTQYF. CDR3 DNA sequence: TGCAGCGTTTGGGCGGGTAGCACAGATACGCAGTATTTT.

The rearrangement uses TRBV7-2 and TRBJ1-5; D unclear. The CDR3 has 13 amino acids. Germline-derived CDR1 and CDR2 are SGHTA and FQGNSA. The V end was cut by 6 bases, the J end by 1 base, with 7 bases between. This chain's CDR3 is CASRGNSNQPQHF. CDR3 coding DNA: TGTGCCAGCAGGGGGAACAGCAATCAGCCCCAGCATTTT.

This clone occurred once. The chain combines TRBV6-4 with TRBJ2-7, with 13 bases identical to TRBD2. Germline CDR1 reads MRHNA; CDR2 reads SNTAGT. This CDR3 contains 15 residues. J gave up 4 bases and V 5 bases, and 5 bases lay outside the gene matches. CDR3 sequence reads: CASSPGTSGTYEQYF. As DNA, the CDR3 is TGTGCCAGCAGTCCCGGGACTAGCGGGACTTACGAGCAGTACTTC.

The chain recombines TRBV29-1 with TRBJ2-4; D uncertain. This CDR3 contains 14 residues. V was trimmed by 7 bases and J by 0 bases, leaving 13 bases between them. Germline V lookup: CDR1 SQVTM, CDR2 ANQGSEA. The CDR3 here is CSAKSEVAKNIQYF. In DNA form, the CDR3 reads TGCAGCGCAAAATCAGAAGTAGCCAAAAACATTCAGTACTTC.

This clone has only a few counts. This chain links TRBV19 with TRBJ2-7, with a possible D match to TRBD1 (6 bases). The V end was cut by 0 bases, the J end by 2 bases, with 8 bases between. Germline V gene data show CDR1 as LNHDA and CDR2 as SQIVND (reference sequence). This CDR3 spans 14 amino acids. DNA for the CDR3: TGTGCCAGTAGTATAGAGGGGGCTACCTACGAGCAGTACTTC. It codes for CASSIEGATYEQYF.

The chain uses TRBV30 and TRBJ1-1, with 8 bases that match TRBD1. Germline V gene data show CDR1 as GTSNPN and CDR2 as SVGIG (reference sequence). This CDR3 has 13 amino acids. With 3 bases clipped from V and 4 bases from J, the junction kept 4 bases outside the gene matches. The CDR3 DNA reads TGTGCCTGGAGCGGACAGGGACTCACTGAAGCTTTCTTT. Amino acid sequence: CAWSGQGLTEAFF.

The chain combines TRBV18 with TRBJ1-6; D remains unclear. The V gene's germline CDR1 is KGHSH and CDR2 LQKENI. This CDR3 has 13 residues. Between the trimmed V and J ends, which lost 8 bases and 0 bases, there was a span of 5 bases. The CDR3 loop reads CASQSSYNSPLHF. CDR3 nucleotides: TGTGCCAGCCAGAGCTCCTATAATTCACCCCTCCACTTT. Full variable domain (remainder filled in from reference TRBV18 and TRBJ1-6): NAGVMQNPRHLVRRRGQEARLRCSPMKGHSHVYWYRQLPEEGLKFMVYLQKENIIDESGMPKERFSAEFPKEGPSILRIQQVVRGDSAAYFCASQSSYNSPLHFGNGTRLTVT.

The chain employs TRBV6-5 and TRBJ2-5, with D unresolved. CDR3 size: 13 residues. V was shortened by 6 bases and J by 5 bases, with 13 bases between the two germline ends. The V gene's germline CDR1 is MNHEY and CDR2 SVGAGI. The CDR3 bases are TGTGCCAGCAGCTGGACGAGGATGGAGACCCAGTACTTC. Translation: CASSWTRMETQYF.

The gene calls are TRBV29-1 and TRBJ1-5, with TRBD1 identical over 7 bases. CDR3 length equals 16 residues. The germline V gene has CDR1 SQVTM and CDR2 ANQGSEA. J lost 1 base, V lost 0 bases, and 6 bases had no gene match. CDR3 amino acids: CSVEETGWESNQPQHF. As DNA, the CDR3 is TGCAGCGTTGAAGAGACAGGGTGGGAAAGCAATCAGCCCCAGCATTTT.

The V call is TRBV9, the J call TRBJ1-3, with 8 bases lining up with TRBD1. The CDR3 length is 17 residues. J gave up 3 bases and V 1 base, and 9 bases lay outside the gene matches. Per germline, CDR1 SGDLS and CDR2 YYNGEE. The CDR3 DNA follows: TGTGCCAGCAGCGTATTCGACAGGGGTGTAGGTGGAAACACCATATATTTT. This encodes CASSVFDRGVGGNTIYF.

The J gene is TRBJ2-3, the V gene TRBV25-1; 9 bases line up with TRBD2. Per the germline V gene, CDR1 is MGHDK and CDR2 is SYGVNS. The CDR3 extends over 16 amino acids. V shed 7 bases, J shed 0 bases, and the junction held 8 bases outside the gene matches. The CDR3 here is CASTDRLAGSTDTQYF. CDR3 DNA: TGTGCCAGCACCGATCGGCTAGCGGGGAGCACAGATACGCAGTATTTT.

The count of this clone is one. This rearrangement joins TRBV6-6 to TRBJ1-2, with a weak D call TRBD1 (6 bases). The germline V and J ends were trimmed by 2 bases and 4 bases, with 11 bases remaining between them. This CDR3 is built from 14 residues. CDR1 is MNHNY and CDR2 is SVGAGI in the germline V gene (reference sequence). The CDR3 loop reads CASSYEDSSYGYTF. The CDR3 coding sequence is TGTGCCAGCAGTTACGAGGACAGTTCCTATGGCTACACCTTC.

The CDR3: CASSAVAPANTGELFF. In DNA, the CDR3 is TGTGCCAGCAGTGCGGTGGCTCCCGCAAACACCGGGGAGCTGTTTTTT. The chain joins TRBV2 to TRBJ2-2, with D uncertain. CDR1 SNHLY and CDR2 FYNNEI come from the germline V gene. Trimming took 4 bases from V and 2 from J, leaving 14 bases between them. The CDR3 spans 16 residues.

The J gene is TRBJ1-2, the V gene TRBV29-1; no definite D call. Germline CDR1 reads SQVTM; CDR2 reads ANQGSEA. This CDR3 comprises 12 residues. V lost 6 bases and J lost 2, with 10 bases in between. CDR3: CSVRTVNYGYTF. The DNA for the CDR3 is TGCAGCGTGCGGACGGTAAACTATGGCTACACCTTC.

This chain uses TRBV6-5 with TRBJ1-4, with 7 positions matching TRBD1. The CDR3 has 15 amino acids. Trimming at V came to 8 bases and at J to 3 bases, leaving 9 bases not matched to a gene. Germline values: CDR1 MNHEY, CDR2 SVGAGI. The CDR3 DNA reads as TGTGCCAGCCGTACGGGACAGCTTGCTAATGAAAAACTGTTTTTT. It codes for CASRTGQLANEKLFF.

The rearrangement links TRBV28 to TRBJ1-3, with D perhaps TRBD1 (5 bases). The germline CDR1 and CDR2 sequences are MDHEN and SYDVKM. This CDR3 contains 16 residues. The V and J ends lost 5 bases and 0 bases respectively, with 14 bases between them. CDR3 residues: CASSPPMGGSGNTIYF. CDR3 coding DNA: TGTGCCAGCAGTCCACCGATGGGGGGCTCTGGAAACACCATATATTTT.

This clone came up once. In the same sample, other DNA sequences code for this CDR3. J is TRBJ1-4 and V is TRBV7-9; D is ambiguous. The V gene's germline CDR1 is SEHNR and CDR2 FQNEAQ (reference sequence). The CDR3 is 12 residues long. Trimming removed 1 base at V and 8 bases at J, with 5 bases between. The CDR3 region has the DNA TGTGCCAGCAGCTTAGAGGTGGAAAAACTGTTTTTT. Translating it yields CASSLEVEKLFF.

This rearrangement joins TRBV30 to TRBJ1-5; D is unresolved. Germline V gene sequence: CDR1 GTSNPN, CDR2 SVGIG (reference sequence). The CDR3 spans 13 residues. Trimming removed 1 base at V and 6 bases at J, with 10 bases between. CDR3 coding DNA: TGTGCCTGGAGTGGGGGAGAGGGTCAGCCCCAGCATTTT. Protein product: CAWSGGEGQPQHF. Together with reference TRBV30 and TRBJ1-5, the CDR3 gives the full variable domain: SQTIHQWPATLVQPVGSPLSLECTVEGTSNPNLYWYRQAAGRGLQLLFYSVGIGQISSEVPQNLSASRPQDRQFILSSKKLLLSDSGFYLCAWSGGEGQPQHFGDGTRLSIL.

The chain recombines TRBV6-1 with TRBJ1-3; D call uncertain. Per germline, CDR1 MNHNS and CDR2 SASEGT. The V gene lost 3 bases and the J gene lost 2 bases, with 8 bases spanning the gap. This CDR3 spans 14 amino acids. As DNA, the CDR3 is TGTGCCAGCAGTGATAGGGCGGCTGGAAACACCATATATTTT. This encodes CASSDRAAGNTIYF.